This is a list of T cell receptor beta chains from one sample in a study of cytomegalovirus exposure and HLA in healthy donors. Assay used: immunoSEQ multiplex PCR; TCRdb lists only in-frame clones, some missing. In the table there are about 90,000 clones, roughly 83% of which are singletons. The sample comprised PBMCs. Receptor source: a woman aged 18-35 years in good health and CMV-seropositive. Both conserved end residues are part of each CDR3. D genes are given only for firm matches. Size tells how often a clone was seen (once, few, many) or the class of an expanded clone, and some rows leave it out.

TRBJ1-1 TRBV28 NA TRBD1 CASSAYRVDRTGPEAFF TGTGCCAGCAGTGCCTACAGGGTAGATCGGACAGGCCCAGAAGCTTTCTTT
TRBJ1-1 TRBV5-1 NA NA CASSWLQENTEAFF TGCGCCAGCAGCTGGCTACAGGAGAACACTGAAGCTTTCTTT
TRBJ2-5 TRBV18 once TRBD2 CASSPDGGGRETQYF TGTGCCAGCTCCCCAGACGGGGGGGGCAGGGAGACCCAGTACTTC
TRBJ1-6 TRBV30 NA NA CAWSVFRTDYNSPLHF TGTGCCTGGAGTGTGTTTCGGACAGATTATAATTCACCCCTCCACTTT
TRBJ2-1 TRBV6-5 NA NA CASKMGSTREQFF TGTGCCAGCAAGATGGGCTCCACCCGTGAGCAGTTCTTC
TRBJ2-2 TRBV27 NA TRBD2 CASSFIAGGLGELFF TGTGCCAGCAGTTTCATAGCGGGGGGTTTGGGGGAGCTGTTTTTT
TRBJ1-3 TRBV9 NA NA CASSVEGLGPVSGNTIYF TGTGCCAGCAGCGTAGAGGGGCTGGGCCCCGTCTCTGGAAACACCATATATTTT
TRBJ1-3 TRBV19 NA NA CASTFLQGRSGNTIYF TGTGCCAGTACCTTTCTACAGGGCCGATCTGGAAACACCATATATTTT
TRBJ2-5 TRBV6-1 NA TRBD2 CASSEGLAGGLQETQYF TGTGCCAGCAGTGAGGGACTAGCGGGGGGCCTACAAGAGACCCAGTACTTC
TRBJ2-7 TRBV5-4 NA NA CASSLGGVNEQYF TGTGCCAGCAGCTTGGGGGGGGTGAACGAGCAGTACTTC
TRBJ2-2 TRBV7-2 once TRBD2 CASTLSLQTSATGELFF TGTGCCAGCACCTTAAGCCTCCAGACTAGCGCCACCGGGGAGCTGTTTTTT
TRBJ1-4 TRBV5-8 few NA CASSLTGEKLFF TGTGCCAGCAGCTTGACAGGTGAAAAACTGTTTTTT
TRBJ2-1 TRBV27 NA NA CASSWSGSSYNEQFF TGTGCCAGCAGCTGGTCGGGGAGCTCCTACAATGAGCAGTTCTTC
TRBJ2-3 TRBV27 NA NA CASSPLRSAGSTDTQYF TGTGCCAGCAGTCCCTTGAGGAGCGCGGGGAGCACAGATACGCAGTATTTT